These T cell receptor beta chains were read from a single sample in a study of T cell repertoires in cytomegalovirus infection. No antigen has been identified for these receptors. MiXCR, applied by TCRdb to the reads, yields one record per CDR3 protein. The sample carries hundreds of thousands of distinct CDR3 sequences, around a third recorded once. This specimen consisted of cultured PBMCs, obtained from culture after CMV antigen stimulation. Source of these receptors: a human donor in good health (CMV status not recorded). Some clones in this sample may be carry-over from other donors' samples. The CDR3 runs from the conserved cysteine through the conserved F or W. Not all rows give a size; the values are once, few, many and, for expanded clones, a class.

j_call: TRBJ2-3; v_call: TRBV11-2; clone_size: .; cdr3_aa: CVSSSTEDTQYF
j_call: TRBJ2-3; v_call: TRBV7-2; clone_size: few; cdr3_aa: CASSLVVGGDTQYF
j_call: TRBJ2-3; v_call: TRBV5-1; clone_size: .; cdr3_aa: CASSYDSPTDTQYF
j_call: TRBJ2-1; v_call: TRBV6-1; clone_size: few; cdr3_aa: CASRLTGLSTYNEQFF
j_call: TRBJ2-1; v_call: TRBV7-2; clone_size: few; cdr3_aa: CASSFSRLAAYNEQFF
j_call: TRBJ1-4; v_call: TRBV11-3; clone_size: few; cdr3_aa: CASSLGRLPEDEKLFF
j_call: TRBJ2-1; v_call: TRBV12-3/TRBV12-4; clone_size: .; cdr3_aa: CASYPGTGKGEQFF
j_call: TRBJ1-3; v_call: TRBV7-8; clone_size: few; cdr3_aa: CASSFSGGSPGNTIYF
j_call: TRBJ2-4; v_call: TRBV7-2; clone_size: many; cdr3_aa: CASSLGGRVAKNIQYF
j_call: TRBJ2-1; v_call: TRBV7-2; clone_size: many; cdr3_aa: CASKRSGIYNEQFF
j_call: TRBJ2-1; v_call: TRBV5-3; clone_size: .; cdr3_aa: CARSLGLPEQFF
j_call: TRBJ2-6; v_call: TRBV7-6; clone_size: .; cdr3_aa: CASSKDRGFSGANVLTF
j_call: TRBJ2-5; v_call: TRBV7-2; clone_size: few; cdr3_aa: CASSTTGTGGGQYF
j_call: TRBJ1-1; v_call: TRBV7-2; clone_size: many; cdr3_aa: CASSLGVTEAFF
j_call: TRBJ2-7; v_call: TRBV7-2; clone_size: many; cdr3_aa: CASSSPGGTYEQYF
j_call: TRBJ2-1; v_call: TRBV18; clone_size: .; cdr3_aa: CASSPQEAGEQFF
j_call: TRBJ1-6; v_call: TRBV5-6; clone_size: once; cdr3_aa: CASSPGRGRYNSPLHF
j_call: TRBJ1-5; v_call: TRBV12-3/TRBV12-4; clone_size: .; cdr3_aa: CASSIYWDSNQPQHF
j_call: TRBJ1-4; v_call: TRBV7-9; clone_size: few; cdr3_aa: CASSLRRTNEKLFF
j_call: TRBJ1-6; v_call: TRBV6-5; clone_size: few; cdr3_aa: CATSEVRASPSAYNSPLHF
j_call: TRBJ2-5; v_call: TRBV12-3/TRBV12-4; clone_size: .; cdr3_aa: CASTWRDRGQVQYF
j_call: TRBJ2-7; v_call: TRBV3-1; clone_size: .; cdr3_aa: CASSQPASGTYEQYF
j_call: TRBJ2-3; v_call: TRBV20-1; clone_size: .; cdr3_aa: CSAREATYTDTQYF
j_call: TRBJ2-3; v_call: TRBV11-3; clone_size: .; cdr3_aa: CASSLGVAPGATDTQYF
j_call: TRBJ2-3; v_call: TRBV15; clone_size: few; cdr3_aa: CATSRELAGRSADTQYF
j_call: TRBJ2-4; v_call: TRBV6-1; clone_size: .; cdr3_aa: CASSETFDQNIQYF
j_call: TRBJ1-5; v_call: TRBV6-1; clone_size: .; cdr3_aa: CASSEDLNQPQHF
j_call: TRBJ2-3; v_call: TRBV7-2; clone_size: many; cdr3_aa: CASSPPGAEFTFDTQYF
j_call: TRBJ1-6; v_call: TRBV6-5; clone_size: .; cdr3_aa: CASSWGQGNNSPLHF
j_call: TRBJ1-5; v_call: TRBV6-1; clone_size: .; cdr3_aa: CASSEPGYAQPQHF
j_call: TRBJ2-5; v_call: TRBV7-2; clone_size: many; cdr3_aa: CASSLGVGTQYF
j_call: TRBJ1-6; v_call: TRBV11-1; clone_size: .; cdr3_aa: CASSSRTGVGSPLHF
j_call: TRBJ2-5; v_call: TRBV7-9; clone_size: .; cdr3_aa: CASRPSGSEETQYF
j_call: TRBJ2-1; v_call: TRBV19; clone_size: .; cdr3_aa: CASSIENTPYNEQFF
j_call: TRBJ2-4; v_call: TRBV4-1; clone_size: .; cdr3_aa: CASSQELGTGSIQYF
j_call: TRBJ2-5; v_call: TRBV28; clone_size: .; cdr3_aa: CASRPTGLETQYF
j_call: TRBJ1-4; v_call: TRBV5-4; clone_size: few; cdr3_aa: CASSLDTSNEKLFF
j_call: TRBJ2-3; v_call: TRBV18; clone_size: few; cdr3_aa: CASSPPASTTDTQYF
j_call: TRBJ2-3; v_call: TRBV7-2; clone_size: many; cdr3_aa: CASSSEGTSSLDTQYF
j_call: TRBJ1-5; v_call: TRBV19; clone_size: .; cdr3_aa: CASTMGQGYQPQHF
j_call: TRBJ1-2; v_call: TRBV4-1; clone_size: .; cdr3_aa: CASSQEGEGGYTF
j_call: TRBJ2-1; v_call: TRBV13; clone_size: .; cdr3_aa: CASSSRRLAGGRYEQFF
j_call: TRBJ1-4; v_call: TRBV7-9; clone_size: .; cdr3_aa: CASSPVARGEKLFF
j_call: TRBJ1-5; v_call: TRBV27; clone_size: .; cdr3_aa: CASSLGPQGANQPQHF
j_call: TRBJ2-2; v_call: TRBV6-5; clone_size: few; cdr3_aa: CASSYSGRANTGELFF
j_call: TRBJ2-7; v_call: TRBV7-2; clone_size: .; cdr3_aa: CASSLAHSGEQYF
j_call: TRBJ2-1; v_call: TRBV2; clone_size: .; cdr3_aa: CASRGGLGNEQFF
j_call: TRBJ1-1; v_call: TRBV7-4; clone_size: once; cdr3_aa: CASSFRKTATITEAFF